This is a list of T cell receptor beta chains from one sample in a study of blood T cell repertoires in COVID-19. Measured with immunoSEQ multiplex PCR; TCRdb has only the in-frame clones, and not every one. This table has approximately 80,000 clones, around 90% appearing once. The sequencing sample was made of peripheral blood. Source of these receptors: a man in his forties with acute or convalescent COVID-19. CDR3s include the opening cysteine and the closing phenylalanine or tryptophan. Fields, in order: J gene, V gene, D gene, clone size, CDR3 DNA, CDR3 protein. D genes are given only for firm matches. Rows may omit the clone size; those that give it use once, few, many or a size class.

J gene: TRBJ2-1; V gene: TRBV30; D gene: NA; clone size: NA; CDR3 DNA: TGTGCCTGGAACAAACTCAGGCTAGCAAGCAATGAGCAGTTCTTC; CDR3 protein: CAWNKLRLASNEQFF
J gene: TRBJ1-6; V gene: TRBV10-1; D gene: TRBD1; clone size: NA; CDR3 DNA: TGCGCCAGCAGTGAAGACAGGGTTTCACCCCTCCACTTT; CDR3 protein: CASSEDRVSPLHF
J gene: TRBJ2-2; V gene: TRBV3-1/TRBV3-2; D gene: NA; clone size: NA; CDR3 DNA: TGTGCCAGCAGCCAAGTAAAGGGGGCCGGGGAGCTGTTTTTT; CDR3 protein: CASSQVKGAGELFF
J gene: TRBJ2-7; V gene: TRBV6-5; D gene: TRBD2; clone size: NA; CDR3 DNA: TGTGCCAGCAGTCACGAGCGGGGGGGCCACGAGCAGTACTTC; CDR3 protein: CASSHERGGHEQYF
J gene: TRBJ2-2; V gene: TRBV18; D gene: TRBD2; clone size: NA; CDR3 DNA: TGTGCCAGCTCACGGAGCGGGGGAGCGAACACCGGGGAGCTGTTTTTT; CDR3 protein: CASSRSGGANTGELFF
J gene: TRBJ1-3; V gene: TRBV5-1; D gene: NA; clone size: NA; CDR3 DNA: TGCGCCAGCAGCTTGTCTAACGGGGAATACTCTGGAAACACCATATATTTT; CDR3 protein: CASSLSNGEYSGNTIYF
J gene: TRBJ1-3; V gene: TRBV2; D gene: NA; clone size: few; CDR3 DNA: TGTGCCAGTTACGCCCGGGTAGCTGGAAACACCATATATTTT; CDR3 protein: CASYARVAGNTIYF
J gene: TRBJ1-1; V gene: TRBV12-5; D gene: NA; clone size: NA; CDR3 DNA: TGTGCTAGTGGTTTCATGTCCCGGGGGTACACTGAAGCTTTCTTT; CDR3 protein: CASGFMSRGYTEAFF
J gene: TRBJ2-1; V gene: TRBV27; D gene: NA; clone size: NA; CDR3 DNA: TGTGCCAGCAGTCCCGGCCGGAGACAGTTACTGACCAATGAGCAGTTCTTC; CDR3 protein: CASSPGRRQLLTNEQFF
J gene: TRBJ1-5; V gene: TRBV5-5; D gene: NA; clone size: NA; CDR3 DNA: TGTGCCAGCAGCGGGGACATCCATAGCAATCAGCCCCAGCATTTT; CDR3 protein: CASSGDIHSNQPQHF
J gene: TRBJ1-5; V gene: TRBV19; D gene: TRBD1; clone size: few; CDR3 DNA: TGTGCCAGTAGTATGACAGGGCGACGGGATCAGCCCCAGCATTTT; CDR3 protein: CASSMTGRRDQPQHF
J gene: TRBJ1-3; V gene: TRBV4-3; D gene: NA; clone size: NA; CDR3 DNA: TGCGCCAGCAGCCAAGATTTTGCAGGGAATGGAAACACCATATATTTT; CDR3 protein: CASSQDFAGNGNTIYF